The 2 T cell receptor beta chains presented below share a single source sample, sequenced in a study of cytomegalovirus exposure and HLA in healthy donors. Primers for the PCR totalled 60 Vbeta and 13 Jbeta. The assay was immunoSEQ multiplex PCR, and TCRdb's table has in-frame clones only and misses some. The table has about 96,000 clones, roughly 84% seen once. Source material: PBMCs. These receptors originate from a man aged 30 to 45 in good health and CMV-seronegative.

CDR3 bases: TGTGCCAGCTCACCATTCTCACAGGCAAAGCCTACCAGTAACTATGGCTACACCTTC. This encodes CASSPFSQAKPTSNYGYTF. The chain recombines TRBV18 with TRBJ1-2; D possibly corresponds to TRBD1 (5 bases). The CDR3 has 19 residues. CDR1 and CDR2 (germline): KGHSH, LQKENI. Trimming removed 2 bases from V and 1 base from J, with 23 bases in between.

Here the CDR3 reads CASSPGLGKPSTDTQYF. The CDR3 nucleotides are TGTGCCAGCAGCCCGGGACTAGGGAAACCCAGCACAGATACGCAGTATTTT. This chain uses TRBV21-1 with TRBJ2-3; the table gives TRBD2 as D, unverified against the DNA. TRBV21-1 is a listed pseudogene. The CDR3 consists of 17 residues.